The rows below give T cell receptor beta chains drawn from one sample of a study of T cell responses to AZD1222 COVID-19 vaccine. Sequenced by immunoSEQ multiplex PCR; TCRdb stores in-frame clones only, minus some. The data show under 200,000 clones, around 93% seen once. The sequences come from peripheral blood, collected on day 0 of AZD1222 vaccination. Receptors were obtained from an adult in good health. The CDR3 runs from the conserved cysteine through the conserved F or W. A D gene is named only where the DNA matches it firmly. Clone sizes are given selectively: once, few, many, or a class where the clone is expanded.

clone_size j_call d_call v_call cdr3_aa cdr3_nt
. TRBJ2-7 . TRBV15 CATSRDFVRGVSEQYF TGTGCCACCAGCAGAGATTTCGTCAGGGGAGTCTCCGAGCAGTACTTC
. TRBJ2-1 . TRBV10-2 CASTPGAHNEQFF TGCGCCAGCACCCCGGGAGCCCACAATGAGCAGTTCTTC
. TRBJ2-7 TRBD2 TRBV5-1 CASSLYPSGRGNAYEQYF TGCGCCAGCAGCTTATATCCTAGCGGGAGGGGTAACGCCTACGAGCAGTACTTC
. TRBJ2-3 . TRBV7-3 CASSLMAVTDTQYF TGTGCCAGCAGCTTAATGGCTGTCACAGATACGCAGTATTTT
. TRBJ2-7 . TRBV27 CASSQGGPYEQYF TGTGCCAGCAGTCAGGGTGGACCCTACGAGCAGTACTTC
. TRBJ1-3 . TRBV21-1 CASSKAAGSGNTIYF TGTGCCAGCAGCAAAGCGGCAGGGTCTGGAAACACCATATATTTT
. TRBJ2-7 . TRBV30 CAWSDERRSYEQYF TGTGCCTGGAGTGACGAGCGGAGGAGCTACGAGCAGTACTTC
. TRBJ2-1 TRBD1 TRBV2 CASSAFDRGAYNEQFF TGTGCCAGCAGTGCTTTCGACAGGGGGGCCTACAATGAGCAGTTCTTC
once TRBJ1-3 . TRBV9 CASSLRPTATGNTIYF TGTGCCAGCAGCCTACGCCCGACAGCTACTGGAAACACCATATATTTT
. TRBJ1-1 . TRBV6-2/TRBV6-3 CASSYLRGVVAFF TGTGCCAGCAGTTACCTCCGGGGGGTCGTAGCTTTCTTT
. TRBJ1-6 . TRBV28 CASSLLQSTNSPLHF TGTGCCAGCAGTTTACTCCAATCGACTAATTCACCCCTCCACTTT
. TRBJ2-7 TRBD1 TRBV5-4 CASSLRQGPYEQYF TGTGCCAGCAGCCTCCGACAGGGACCCTACGAGCAGTACTTC
. TRBJ2-3 . TRBV5-1 CASSLDGLAQDTQYF TGCGCCAGCAGCTTGGATGGGCTAGCGCAAGATACGCAGTATTTT
once TRBJ2-2 TRBD1 TRBV9 CASSAGQGARTGELFF TGTGCCAGCAGCGCAGGACAGGGGGCTCGTACCGGGGAGCTGTTTTTT
. TRBJ2-6 . TRBV7-9 CASSFSGANVLTF TGTGCCAGCAGCTTCTCTGGGGCCAACGTCCTGACTTTC
. TRBJ2-7 . TRBV27 CASSPRVQGGSEQYF TGTGCCAGCAGTCCAAGGGTTCAGGGAGGAAGCGAGCAGTACTTC
. TRBJ1-5 . TRBV29-1 CSVRVGSSGDNQPQHF TGCAGCGTCCGGGTCGGGAGTTCAGGGGACAATCAGCCCCAGCATTTT
. TRBJ2-5 TRBD2 TRBV11-1 CASSFRLAGQETQYF TGTGCCAGCAGCTTCCGACTAGCGGGCCAAGAGACCCAGTACTTC
. TRBJ2-7 . TRBV6-2/TRBV6-3 CASSYGWGEQYF TGTGCCAGCAGTTACGGGTGGGGCGAGCAGTACTTC
. TRBJ2-1 . TRBV25-1 CASISDNYNEQFF TGTGCCAGCATTTCGGACAACTACAATGAGCAGTTCTTC
. TRBJ2-2 . TRBV19 CASRIQGPGGELFF TGTGCCAGTAGAATACAGGGCCCCGGGGGGGAGCTGTTTTTT
. TRBJ1-1 . TRBV6-5 CASSYKKNTEAFF TGTGCCAGCAGTTACAAGAAGAACACTGAAGCTTTCTTT
. TRBJ2-5 . TRBV5-1 CASSLDRSQETQYF TGCGCCAGCAGCCTTGACAGGAGCCAAGAGACCCAGTACTTC
once TRBJ2-3 TRBD2 TRBV11-2 CASSLAMTSGTPDTQYF TGTGCCAGCAGCTTAGCAATGACTAGCGGAACCCCCGATACGCAGTATTTT
. TRBJ2-3 . TRBV4-3 CASSQARGRTDTQYF TGCGCCAGCAGCCAAGCCCGCGGTCGCACAGATACGCAGTATTTT
. TRBJ2-3 . TRBV11-2 CASSTESTDTQYF TGTGCCAGCAGTACGGAGAGCACAGATACGCAGTATTTT
. TRBJ2-7 TRBD2 TRBV7-2 CASRPGLAGGVHEQYF TGTGCCAGCAGACCGGGACTAGCGGGAGGAGTCCACGAGCAGTACTTC
. TRBJ1-5 . TRBV19 CASSIGPRGRTRGQPQHF TGTGCCAGTAGTATAGGACCTCGGGGAAGGACTAGAGGTCAGCCCCAGCATTTT
. TRBJ2-7 TRBD2 TRBV7-2 CASSLELAGVSYEQYF TGTGCCAGCAGCTTAGAGCTAGCGGGAGTCTCTTACGAGCAGTACTTC
. TRBJ1-5 . TRBV2 CASSESSSNQPQHF TGTGCCAGCAGTGAAAGCTCTAGCAATCAGCCCCAGCATTTT
. TRBJ2-1 TRBD2 TRBV29-1 CSVLRTSGRNNEQFF TGCAGCGTTCTCCGGACTAGCGGGAGGAACAATGAGCAGTTCTTC
. TRBJ1-3 . TRBV30 CAWSPDQPSGNTIYF TGTGCCTGGAGTCCCGACCAGCCCTCTGGAAACACCATATATTTT
. TRBJ1-2 TRBD1 TRBV28 CASSRLFWTGTGANYGYTF TGTGCCAGCAGCCGACTATTTTGGACAGGAACGGGAGCTAACTATGGCTACACCTTC
. TRBJ1-1 . TRBV7-9 CASSLRVGNTEAFF TGTGCCAGCAGCTTAAGAGTAGGAAACACTGAAGCTTTCTTT
. TRBJ2-1 TRBD2 TRBV7-8 CASSLETSGRDEQFF TGTGCCAGCAGCTTAGAGACTAGCGGGAGGGATGAGCAGTTCTTC
. TRBJ1-2 . TRBV19 CASSIDPRGRFYGYTF TGTGCCAGTAGTATAGATCCCAGGGGAAGATTCTATGGCTACACCTTC
. TRBJ2-3 . TRBV7-8 CASSFRQQSDTQYF TGTGCCAGCAGCTTTCGACAGCAGTCAGATACGCAGTATTTT
. TRBJ2-7 TRBD2 TRBV4-1 CASSQGLAGLYYEQYF TGCGCCAGCAGCCAAGGGCTAGCGGGCCTTTACTACGAGCAGTACTTC
few TRBJ1-6 . TRBV5-1 CASSKGPIDSPLHF TGCGCCAGCAGCAAGGGGCCAATAGATTCACCCCTCCACTTT
. TRBJ2-3 TRBD2 TRBV6-2/TRBV6-3 CASSYSERDTDTQYF TGTGCCAGCAGTTACTCCGAGCGGGACACAGATACGCAGTATTTT
. TRBJ2-7 TRBD2 TRBV5-1 CASSPSSGSSYEQYF TGCGCCAGCAGCCCCTCTAGCGGGAGCTCCTACGAGCAGTACTTC
once TRBJ2-6 . TRBV28 CASSYLGISGANVLTF TGTGCCAGCAGTTACCTTGGGATCTCTGGGGCCAACGTCCTGACTTTC
. TRBJ2-5 . TRBV27 CASSLSGTGTPVPQYF TGTGCCAGCAGTTTATCGGGGACTGGGACCCCGGTGCCCCAGTACTTC
. TRBJ2-1 TRBD2 TRBV27 CASSLLVAGGYEQFF TGTGCCAGCAGTTTATTAGTAGCGGGAGGGTATGAGCAGTTCTTC
. TRBJ1-6 . TRBV3-1/TRBV3-2 CASSQDLGNYNSPLHF TGTGCCAGCAGCCAAGATCTGGGGAACTATAATTCACCCCTCCACTTT
. TRBJ2-5 . TRBV7-6 CASSLSGLRIEETQYF TGTGCCAGCAGCTTGTCAGGACTTAGGATCGAGGAGACCCAGTACTTC
. TRBJ2-1 TRBD2 TRBV5-1 CASSLSPAGESNEQFF TGCGCCAGCAGCCTCTCTCCCGCGGGAGAGAGCAATGAGCAGTTCTTC
. TRBJ1-5 . TRBV12-3/TRBV12-4 CASRLGNNQPQHF TGTGCCAGCAGACTTGGGAACAATCAGCCCCAGCATTTT
. TRBJ2-7 TRBD1 TRBV23-1 CASSQPTGLENEQYF TGCGCCAGCAGTCAACCGACAGGGCTCGAGAACGAGCAGTACTTC
. TRBJ2-3 TRBD2 TRBV28 CASSSTSGMEDTQYF TGTGCCAGCAGTTCGACTAGCGGGATGGAAGATACGCAGTATTTT
. TRBJ2-7 . TRBV12-3/TRBV12-4 CASSDRRGEQYF TGTGCCAGCAGTGACAGACGCGGCGAGCAGTACTTC
once TRBJ2-1 . TRBV7-7 CASSPTGLGEQFF TGTGCTAGCAGCCCAACAGGGTTGGGTGAGCAGTTCTTC
. TRBJ2-2 . TRBV2 CASRWGATGELFF TGTGCCAGCAGGTGGGGAGCTACCGGGGAGCTGTTTTTT
. TRBJ1-4 TRBD1 TRBV7-6 CASSYNRGSNEKLFF TGTGCCAGCAGCTATAACAGGGGTAGTAATGAAAAACTGTTTTTT
few TRBJ1-1 . TRBV19 CASSILTVRERTEAFF TGTGCCAGTAGTATACTGACAGTCCGGGAGAGGACTGAAGCTTTCTTT